Listed below are T cell receptor beta chains from one sample, sequenced in a study of blood T cells in healthy people across ages. TCRdb re-analysed the 5' RACE reads in MiXCR, keeping a single row per CDR3 protein. The sample records under 700,000 distinct CDR3 sequences, around 24% being singletons. These sequences were also reported in another study, on T cells of mothers and their children.

The material sequenced was blood. Source of these receptors: a boy younger than 18 in good health. CDR3s include the opening cysteine and the closing phenylalanine or tryptophan. A D gene is named only where the DNA matches it firmly. Some rows have no size entry. The others give once, few or many, or a class for an expanded clone.

CDR3 | DNA | J | size | D | V
CASSQGTGSGGSPLHF | TGTGCCAGCAGCCAAGGGACCGGGTCAGGGGGTTCACCACTCCACTTT | TRBJ1-6 | . | TRBD1 | TRBV3-1
CSVEDWGQAVYGYTF | TGCAGCGTTGAAGATTGGGGACAGGCGGTCTATGGCTACACCTTC | TRBJ1-2 | few | TRBD1 | TRBV29-1
CASSVRTATYEQYF | TGTGCCAGCAGTGTTCGGACTGCTACCTACGAGCAGTACTTC | TRBJ2-7 | . | . | TRBV6-1
CASSLHTDTQYF | TGTGCCAGCAGCTTACACACAGATACGCAGTATTTT | TRBJ2-3 | many | . | TRBV7-8
CASSEWGGGADTQYF | TGTGCCAGCAGTGAATGGGGCGGGGGCGCAGATACGCAGTATTTT | TRBJ2-3 | . | . | TRBV2
CASSKDSTYEQYF | TGTGCCAGCAGTAAAGACAGTACCTACGAGCAGTACTTC | TRBJ2-7 | few | . | TRBV2
CASSSGGARSNEQFF | TGTGCCAGCAGTTCTGGGGGGGCGCGATCCAATGAGCAGTTCTTC | TRBJ2-1 | . | . | TRBV6-6
CASSPTALSNYGYTF | TGTGCCAGCTCCCCGACAGCACTATCTAACTATGGCTACACCTTC | TRBJ1-2 | . | . | TRBV18
CASRTTSGNTGELFF | TGTGCCAGCAGGACGACTAGCGGGAACACCGGGGAGCTGTTTTTT | TRBJ2-2 | . | TRBD2 | TRBV12-3/TRBV12-4
CASSFFRPGGSDTQYF | TGTGCCAGCAGTTTCTTTAGACCGGGTGGATCAGATACGCAGTATTTT | TRBJ2-3 | few | . | TRBV28
CSVEDVLAGWETQYF | TGCAGCGTTGAAGATGTCCTAGCGGGATGGGAGACCCAGTACTTC | TRBJ2-5 | many | TRBD2 | TRBV29-1
CASSLPTWRDTGELFF | TGTGCCAGCAGTTTGCCTACTTGGAGGGACACCGGGGAGCTGTTTTTT | TRBJ2-2 | few | . | TRBV27
CASSQVPQQAQQETQYF | TGTGCCAGCAGCCAAGTCCCCCAGCAGGCCCAACAAGAGACCCAGTACTTC | TRBJ2-5 | . | . | TRBV3-1
CATLLAGEGDTQYF | TGTGCCACCCTACTAGCGGGGGAGGGAGATACGCAGTATTTT | TRBJ2-3 | few | TRBD2 | TRBV10-3
CSAPGGGLIKPSYNSPLHF | TGCAGTGCACCCGGCGGGGGTTTAATAAAACCCTCCTATAATTCACCCCTCCACTTT | TRBJ1-6 | . | . | TRBV20-1
CASSLRTGSGNTIYF | TGTGCCAGCAGTTTACGGACAGGCTCTGGAAACACCATATATTTT | TRBJ1-3 | . | TRBD1 | TRBV6-5
CASSLNGQNYEQYF | TGTGCCAGCAGCCTAAACGGACAGAACTACGAGCAGTACTTC | TRBJ2-7 | . | . | TRBV5-4
CASSQGVGTAKNIQYF | TGTGCCAGCAGCCAAGGTGTGGGGACCGCCAAAAACATTCAGTACTTC | TRBJ2-4 | few | . | TRBV14
CASSYSEQGAYEQYF | TGTGCCAGCAGTTACTCGGAGCAGGGAGCCTACGAGCAGTACTTC | TRBJ2-7 | few | . | TRBV6-5
CASKGQRGGNEQFF | TGTGCCAGCAAGGGCCAGCGGGGGGGCAATGAGCAGTTCTTC | TRBJ2-1 | . | TRBD2 | TRBV2
CASSYSSEQTQYF | TGTGCCAGCAGTTATAGTTCTGAGCAGACCCAGTACTTC | TRBJ2-5 | . | . | TRBV7-2
CASSQTDGNIQYF | TGTGCCAGCAGCCAAACAGACGGAAACATTCAGTACTTC | TRBJ2-4 | . | . | TRBV3-1
CSARDQGSGTDTQYF | TGCAGTGCTAGAGATCAGGGGTCGGGCACAGATACGCAGTATTTT | TRBJ2-3 | few | . | TRBV20-1
CASSLRGSGGSPLHF | TGTGCCAGCAGCTTAAGGGGGTCAGGAGGTTCACCCCTCCACTTT | TRBJ1-6 | many | . | TRBV7-3
CASSQGAGITYEQYF | TGCGCCAGCAGCCAAGGAGCGGGGATAACCTACGAGCAGTACTTC | TRBJ2-7 | few | TRBD2 | TRBV4-1
CASSLAGTALYGYTF | TGTGCCAGCAGCTTAGCTGGGACAGCCCTCTATGGCTACACCTTC | TRBJ1-2 | few | TRBD1 | TRBV7-2
CASSVNSGGNTEAFF | TGTGCCAGCAGCGTGAACAGCGGTGGTAACACTGAAGCTTTCTTT | TRBJ1-1 | few | . | TRBV7-9
CATSDPTPGAGDGIVTQYF | TGTGCCACCAGTGACCCCACGCCAGGAGCGGGGGACGGTATCGTGACCCAGTACTTC | TRBJ2-5 | . | TRBD2 | TRBV24-1
CTSSTGQRTGELFF | TGTACCAGCAGTACGGGACAGAGGACCGGGGAGCTGTTTTTT | TRBJ2-2 | once | TRBD1 | TRBV28
CASSETRGGKETQYF | TGTGCCAGCAGTGAAACGCGGGGGGGAAAAGAGACCCAGTACTTC | TRBJ2-5 | . | TRBD2 | TRBV27
CASSPKGQRREKLFF | TGTGCCAGCAGCCCCAAAGGGCAGAGACGTGAAAAGCTGTTTTTT | TRBJ1-4 | few | . | TRBV7-2
CASSRTGGGGGGYTF | TGTGCCAGCAGTCGGACAGGGGGCGGAGGAGGGGGCTACACCTTC | TRBJ1-2 | . | TRBD1 | TRBV2
CASSSGTQKETQYF | TGCGCCAGCAGCTCCGGGACCCAAAAAGAGACCCAGTACTTC | TRBJ2-5 | many | . | TRBV5-1
CASSQLQGMGKLFF | TGCGCCAGCAGCCAGCTACAGGGAATGGGAAAACTGTTTTTT | TRBJ1-4 | . | . | TRBV4-1
CASSLEISSGANVLTF | TGTGCCAGCAGCTTAGAGATTTCTTCTGGGGCCAACGTCCTGACTTTC | TRBJ2-6 | . | . | TRBV7-2
CATSRDLMGDRAYEQYF | TGTGCCACCAGCAGAGATCTTATGGGGGACAGGGCCTACGAGCAGTACTTC | TRBJ2-7 | few | TRBD1 | TRBV15
CASSFGGASYNEQFF | TGTGCCAGCAGTTTCGGGGGGGCTTCCTACAATGAGCAGTTCTTC | TRBJ2-1 | . | TRBD2 | TRBV28
CASRIPHSVELDNEQFF | TGTGCCAGCAGGATCCCTCACTCTGTGGAGCTCGACAATGAGCAGTTCTTC | TRBJ2-1 | few | . | TRBV2
CSDQDSRNTEAFF | TGCAGCGACCAGGACAGTCGCAACACTGAAGCTTTCTTT | TRBJ1-1 | . | . | TRBV29-1